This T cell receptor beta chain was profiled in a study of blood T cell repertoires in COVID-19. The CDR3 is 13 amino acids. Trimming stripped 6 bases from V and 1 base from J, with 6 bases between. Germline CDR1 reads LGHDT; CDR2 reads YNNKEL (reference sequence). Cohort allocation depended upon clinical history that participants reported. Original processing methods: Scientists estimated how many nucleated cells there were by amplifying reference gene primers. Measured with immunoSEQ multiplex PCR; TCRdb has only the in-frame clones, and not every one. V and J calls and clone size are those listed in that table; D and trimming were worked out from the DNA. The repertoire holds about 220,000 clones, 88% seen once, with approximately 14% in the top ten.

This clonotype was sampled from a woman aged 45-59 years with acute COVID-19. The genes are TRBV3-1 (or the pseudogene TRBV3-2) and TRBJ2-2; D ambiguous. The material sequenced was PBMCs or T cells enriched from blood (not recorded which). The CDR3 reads CASSFMNTGELFF. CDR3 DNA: TGTGCCAGCAGTTTTATGAACACCGGGGAGCTGTTTTTT.